Presented here are 25 T cell receptor beta chains from one specimen sequenced in a study of T cells in narcolepsy. The protocol was immunoSEQ multiplex PCR, while the TCRdb copy is restricted to in-frame clones and leaves out a portion. The repertoire consists of under 30,000 clones, with 85% to 90% occurring once and the leading ten covering about 1.3%. Sequencing was performed on CD45RA- memory CD4+ T cells from PBMCs. Receptor source: a human donor with narcolepsy.

The chain uses TRBV28 and TRBJ2-1, with a weak D call TRBD1 (6 bases). CDR1 and CDR2 (germline): MDHEN, SYDVKM. This CDR3 contains 15 residues. The V gene lost 4 bases and the J gene lost 9 bases, with 19 bases spanning the gap. The CDR3 DNA reads as TGTGCCAGCAGTTCCGGGACACCCGGTAGGCGTGAGCAGTTCTTC. Its translation is CASSSGTPGRREQFF.

This sequence joins TRBV7-6 and TRBJ2-1; 7 bases match TRBD2. The V segment lost 5 bases and the J segment 6 bases; nucleotides outside the gene matches: 10. The CDR3 is 15 residues long. Germline V gene sequence: CDR1 SGHVS, CDR2 FNYEAQ. For the CDR3, the DNA is TGTGCCAGCAGCCCTCTTGCGGGAGCCGTCAATGAGCAGTTCTTC. Translated, it gives CASSPLAGAVNEQFF.

The chain carries TRBV15 and TRBJ2-1, with 10 positions matching TRBD1. The CDR3 covers 18 residues. The V segment lost 0 bases and the J segment 3 bases; nucleotides outside the gene matches: 8. Germline values: CDR1 LNHNV, CDR2 YYDKDF (reference sequence). CDR3 bases: TGTGCCACCAGCAGAGATCTCGGGACAGGGGATCACTACAATGAGCAGTTCTTC. It codes for CATSRDLGTGDHYNEQFF.

The V gene is TRBV7-2, the J gene TRBJ1-1; the D is unclear. Germline values: CDR1 SGHTA, CDR2 FQGNSA. V dropped 5 bases and J dropped 0 bases, with 7 bases sitting between them. The CDR3 consists of 13 residues. The CDR3 loop is CASSVRMNTEAFF. The CDR3, as DNA: TGTGCCAGCAGCGTGCGGATGAACACTGAAGCTTTCTTT.

V usage is TRBV7-3 and J usage is TRBJ2-1, with TRBD2 matching 7 bases. Germline V gene lookup returns CDR1 SGHTA and CDR2 FQGTGA. The CDR3 covers 16 residues. The trim removed 1 base at V and 0 bases at J, leaving 3 bases unmatched. CDR3 nucleotides: TGTGCCAGCAGCTTAATCGGGAGGAGCTCCTACAATGAGCAGTTCTTC. As protein: CASSLIGRSSYNEQFF.

J is TRBJ2-2 and V is TRBV28; D possibly corresponds to TRBD1 (5 bases). V lost 3 bases, J lost 2 bases, and 10 bases lay in between. This CDR3 spans 15 amino acids. The germline V gene encodes CDR1 MDHEN and CDR2 SYDVKM. CDR3 in amino acids: CASSFDRPNTGELFF. The CDR3 nucleotides read TGTGCCAGCAGTTTCGACAGACCTAACACCGGGGAGCTGTTTTTT.

The chain has TRBV30 and TRBJ1-4, with 7 bases aligning to TRBD1. The germline V gene encodes CDR1 GTSNPN and CDR2 SVGIG (reference sequence). J lost 4 bases, V lost 5 bases, and 7 bases had no gene match. This CDR3 is 14 amino acids long. CDR3 amino acids: CAWGGQNLNEKLFF. The CDR3 DNA follows: TGTGCCTGGGGGGGACAGAACCTTAATGAAAAACTGTTTTTT.

The chain uses TRBV5-4 and TRBJ1-2; a possible D gene is TRBD1 (6 bases). CDR3 size: 14 residues. V gave up 2 bases and J gave up 3 bases, with 11 bases separating them. CDR1 is SGHNT and CDR2 is YYREEE in the germline V gene (reference sequence). CDR3 loop: CASSLIGGDYGYTF. The CDR3 DNA sequence: TGTGCCAGCAGCTTAATAGGGGGGGACTATGGCTACACCTTC.

V and J are TRBV25-1 and TRBJ1-5; possibly TRBD1 for D (6 bases). Per germline, CDR1 MGHDK and CDR2 SYGVNS. The CDR3 extends over 14 amino acids. Deletions cut 6 bases from V and 3 bases from J, with 12 bases between. The CDR3 loop is CASSPWGPNQPQHF. In DNA, the CDR3 is TGTGCCAGCAGCCCTTGGGGGCCCAATCAGCCCCAGCATTTT.

The rearrangement links TRBV6-4 to TRBJ2-5, with 13 positions matching TRBD2. V was pared by 3 bases and J by 1 base, with 5 bases of the junction left unmatched. Germline V gene data show CDR1 as MRHNA and CDR2 as SNTAGT. This CDR3 comprises 17 residues. The CDR3 reads CASSEATSGRAQETQYF. For the CDR3, the DNA is TGTGCCAGCAGTGAGGCTACTAGCGGGAGGGCCCAAGAGACCCAGTACTTC.

The chain is built from TRBV19 and TRBJ2-7; tentatively, D is TRBD2 (6 bases). The germline V and J ends were trimmed by 3 bases and 5 bases, with 8 bases remaining between them. The CDR3 runs 12 residues. Germline V gives CDR1 LNHDA, CDR2 SQIVND (reference sequence). The CDR3 spells CASSMEGDEQYF. The CDR3 coding sequence is TGTGCCAGTAGTATGGAGGGAGACGAGCAGTACTTC.

The rearrangement links TRBV30 to TRBJ2-1; the D gene is possibly TRBD2 (6 bases). The CDR3 runs 16 residues. CDR1 and CDR2 from the germline V gene are GTSNPN and SVGIG (reference sequence). V dropped 2 bases and J dropped 0 bases, with 14 bases sitting between them. The CDR3 DNA reads as TGTGCCTGGAGTCATCGGGACTTCAGCTCCTACAATGAGCAGTTCTTC. It codes for CAWSHRDFSSYNEQFF. Using reference TRBV30 and TRBJ2-1 for the parts outside the CDR3, the full variable domain is SQTIHQWPATLVQPVGSPLSLECTVEGTSNPNLYWYRQAAGRGLQLLFYSVGIGQISSEVPQNLSASRPQDRQFILSSKKLLLSDSGFYLCAWSHRDFSSYNEQFFGPGTRLTVL.

This clone has a single count. The rearrangement uses TRBV5-6 and TRBJ2-5; no definite D call. CDR3 length: 14 amino acids. The germline V gene has CDR1 SGHDT and CDR2 YYEEEE. The V and J ends lost 2 bases and 9 bases respectively, with 17 bases between them. CDR3 nucleotides: TGTGCCAGCAGCTTACGAGCGCAGAGTTCACCCCAGTACTTC. Protein: CASSLRAQSSPQYF.

This sequence joins TRBV27 and TRBJ2-1, with D possibly TRBD1 on 6 matching bases. The CDR3 runs to 15 residues. Deletions cut 5 bases from V and 2 bases from J, with 13 bases between. Germline values: CDR1 MNHEY, CDR2 SMNVEV (reference sequence). The CDR3 region is CASSTAGQPYNEQFF. For the CDR3, the DNA is TGTGCCAGCAGTACAGCAGGACAGCCCTACAATGAGCAGTTCTTC.

This clone occurred a few times. The chain uses TRBV19 and TRBJ2-1; 7 bases map to TRBD2. CDR3 length equals 15 residues. V was clipped by 3 bases and J by 6 bases; unmatched bases: 8. Germline V gene data show CDR1 as LNHDA and CDR2 as SQIVND (reference sequence). The CDR3 is CASSIRGEALNEQFF. DNA of the CDR3: TGTGCCAGTAGTATTCGGGGGGAGGCCCTCAATGAGCAGTTCTTC.

The genes are TRBV7-9 and TRBJ2-3; perhaps TRBD1 as D (6 bases). Germline V CDR1 and CDR2: SEHNR, FQNEAQ (reference sequence). This CDR3 is 15 amino acids long. V lost 4 bases and J lost 4, with 15 bases in between. CDR3 sequence reads: CASSSYPQGSDTQYF. CDR3 DNA: TGTGCCAGCAGCTCCTATCCGCAGGGGTCAGATACGCAGTATTTT.

The chain combines TRBV9 with TRBJ2-5; D possibly corresponds to TRBD1 (5 bases). The length of the CDR3 is 14 residues. The germline gives CDR1 SGDLS, CDR2 YYNGEE. V shed 4 bases and J shed 3 bases, with 13 bases lying between them. The CDR3 spells CASSPPRAKETQYF. The CDR3, as DNA: TGTGCCAGCAGCCCCCCCAGGGCAAAAGAGACCCAGTACTTC.

The V call is TRBV28, the J call TRBJ2-5, with 9 positions matching TRBD1. The CDR3 spans 15 residues. Trimming took 9 bases from V and 1 from J; bases not matched to a gene: 9. Germline V lookup: CDR1 MDHEN, CDR2 SYDVKM. The CDR3 reads CASNTGGMTQETQYF. CDR3 coding DNA: TGTGCCAGTAATACAGGGGGCATGACCCAAGAGACCCAGTACTTC.

This chain connects TRBV5-1 to TRBJ2-7; TRBD1 agrees at 7 bases. CDR3 length: 16 residues. Trimming at V came to 4 bases and at J to 4 bases, leaving 14 bases not matched to a gene. The germline CDR1 and CDR2 sequences are SGHRS and YFSETQ. CDR3 DNA sequence: TGCGCCAGCAGCCTCTCTACCGGGACAGCTACTTACGAGCAGTACTTC. Its protein is CASSLSTGTATYEQYF.

This clone was counted a single time. V and J are TRBV7-9 and TRBJ1-1, with 9 bases identical to TRBD1. Germline V CDR1 and CDR2: SEHNR, FQNEAQ (reference sequence). There are 16 residues in the CDR3. V dropped 5 bases and J dropped 1; count of bases not matched to a gene: 8. CDR3 DNA: TGTGCCAGCAGCACCGGGACAGGGAACCAGAACACTGAAGCTTTCTTT. Encoded protein: CASSTGTGNQNTEAFF.

The gene calls are TRBV6-4 and TRBJ2-1; the match to TRBD2 covers 7 bases. The V gene end was trimmed by 2 bases and the J gene end by 4 bases; junction bases not matched to a gene: 5. CDR3 length: 15 amino acids. Germline V lookup: CDR1 MRHNA, CDR2 SNTAGT. Here the CDR3 DNA reads TGTGCCAGCAGTGACGAGCTAGCGGTTTACAATGAGCAGTTCTTC. This encodes CASSDELAVYNEQFF.

This chain connects TRBV5-6 to TRBJ1-4, with 8 bases identical to TRBD1. CDR1 and CDR2 from the germline V gene are SGHDT and YYEEEE. This CDR3 contains 15 residues. J was trimmed by 7 bases and V by 3 bases; bases with no gene match: 8. CDR3 loop: CASSSRTGWGEKLFF. The CDR3 DNA sequence: TGTGCCAGCAGCTCCCGGACAGGGTGGGGTGAAAAACTGTTTTTT.

The V and J genes are TRBV4-1 and TRBJ2-7, with D maybe TRBD1 (5 bases). The CDR3 is 14 residues long. Germline loops: CDR1 MGHRA, CDR2 YSYEKL. V lost 4 bases to trimming and J lost 3 bases, with 13 bases between them. In DNA, the CDR3 is TGCGCCAGCAGCCCGGAGACAGATTTCTACGAGCAGTACTTC. Translation gives CASSPETDFYEQYF.

This rearrangement joins TRBV4-2 to TRBJ2-1; D gene unclear. CDR1 and CDR2 from the germline V gene are LGHNA and YNFKEQ. CDR3 length: 14 residues. V shed 0 bases and J shed 9 bases, with 12 bases lying between them. The CDR3 sequence: CASSQDSRNSEQFF. The CDR3 nucleotides are TGTGCCAGCAGCCAAGATAGCCGCAATAGTGAGCAGTTCTTC.

This clone was seen more than once but under ten times. V gene TRBV29-1 combines with J gene TRBJ1-1; TRBD1 is a possible D gene (6 bases). This CDR3 has 14 amino acids. The V gene lost 2 bases and the J gene lost 4 bases, with 14 bases spanning the gap. Per the germline V gene, CDR1 is SQVTM and CDR2 is ANQGSEA. CDR3 sequence reads: CSVEMGGLGTEAFF. In nucleotides, the CDR3 is TGCAGCGTTGAAATGGGGGGGCTTGGCACTGAAGCTTTCTTT.